The 5 T cell receptor beta chains given below trace back to one sample, sequenced in a study of blood T cell repertoires in COVID-19. Only in-frame clones appear in the TCRdb table, and some are missing; sequencing was by immunoSEQ multiplex PCR. The sample lists under 100,000 clones; around 90% were seen once. The sample was peripheral blood. These receptor sequences come from a man in his forties or fifties with active COVID-19.

This chain joins TRBV7-9 and TRBJ1-2; 12 bases are shared with TRBD1. Germline V gene data show CDR1 as SEHNR and CDR2 as FQNEAQ (reference sequence). The CDR3 sequence is 18 residues long. Losses at the gene ends were 5 bases for V and 8 bases for J; bases not matched to a gene: 18. This CDR3 reads CASSHDPGQGARGDGYTF. In DNA form, the CDR3 reads TGTGCCAGCAGCCACGATCCGGGACAGGGGGCTCGAGGTGACGGCTACACCTTC.

The chain employs TRBV3-1 (or the pseudogene TRBV3-2) and TRBJ2-5; 9 bases align to TRBD1. From germline, CDR1 is LGHDT and CDR2 YNNKEL (reference sequence). The V gene end was trimmed by 4 bases and the J gene end by 2 bases; junction bases not matched to a gene: 8. CDR3 size: 16 residues. Here the CDR3 DNA reads TGTGCCAGCAGCCTGGGGACAGGGAGGGGGCAAGAGACCCAGTACTTC. Translated, it gives CASSLGTGRGQETQYF.

The V call is TRBV28, the J call TRBJ2-3; 9 bases map to TRBD1. With V trimmed by 4 bases and J by 5 bases, 7 bases remained unmatched. The V gene's germline CDR1 is MDHEN and CDR2 SYDVKM. The CDR3 has 15 amino acids. In DNA form, the CDR3 reads TGTGCCAGCAGTTCCACCGGGACAGGGTTAGATACGCAGTATTTT. As protein: CASSSTGTGLDTQYF. Looking up the rest from reference TRBV28 and TRBJ2-3 gives the full variable domain: DVKVTQSSRYLVKRTGEKVFLECVQDMDHENMFWYRQDPGLGLRLIYFSYDVKMKEKGDIPEGYSVSREKKERFSLILESASTNQTSMYLCASSSTGTGLDTQYFGPGTRLTVL.

V and J are TRBV6-2 or TRBV6-3 and TRBJ2-5; 7 bases are shared with TRBD1. Trimming cost V 6 bases and J 3 bases; bases outside gene matches: 10. Germline-derived CDR1 and CDR2 are MNHEY and SVGEGT. The CDR3 extends over 15 amino acids. CDR3 sequence (DNA): TGTGCCAGCAGCCCTACAGACAGGGTTGAAGAGACCCAGTACTTC. It is translated as CASSPTDRVEETQYF.

This clone showed up just once. This chain joins TRBV4-1 and TRBJ1-2; D is uncertain. Germline V gene data show CDR1 as MGHRA and CDR2 as YSYEKL. Trimming took 0 bases from V and 6 from J, leaving 14 bases between them. This CDR3 comprises 15 residues. In nucleotides, the CDR3 is TGCGCCAGCAGCCAAGAGGGCCGGACCGGGGATGGCTACACCTTC. This gives the protein CASSQEGRTGDGYTF.